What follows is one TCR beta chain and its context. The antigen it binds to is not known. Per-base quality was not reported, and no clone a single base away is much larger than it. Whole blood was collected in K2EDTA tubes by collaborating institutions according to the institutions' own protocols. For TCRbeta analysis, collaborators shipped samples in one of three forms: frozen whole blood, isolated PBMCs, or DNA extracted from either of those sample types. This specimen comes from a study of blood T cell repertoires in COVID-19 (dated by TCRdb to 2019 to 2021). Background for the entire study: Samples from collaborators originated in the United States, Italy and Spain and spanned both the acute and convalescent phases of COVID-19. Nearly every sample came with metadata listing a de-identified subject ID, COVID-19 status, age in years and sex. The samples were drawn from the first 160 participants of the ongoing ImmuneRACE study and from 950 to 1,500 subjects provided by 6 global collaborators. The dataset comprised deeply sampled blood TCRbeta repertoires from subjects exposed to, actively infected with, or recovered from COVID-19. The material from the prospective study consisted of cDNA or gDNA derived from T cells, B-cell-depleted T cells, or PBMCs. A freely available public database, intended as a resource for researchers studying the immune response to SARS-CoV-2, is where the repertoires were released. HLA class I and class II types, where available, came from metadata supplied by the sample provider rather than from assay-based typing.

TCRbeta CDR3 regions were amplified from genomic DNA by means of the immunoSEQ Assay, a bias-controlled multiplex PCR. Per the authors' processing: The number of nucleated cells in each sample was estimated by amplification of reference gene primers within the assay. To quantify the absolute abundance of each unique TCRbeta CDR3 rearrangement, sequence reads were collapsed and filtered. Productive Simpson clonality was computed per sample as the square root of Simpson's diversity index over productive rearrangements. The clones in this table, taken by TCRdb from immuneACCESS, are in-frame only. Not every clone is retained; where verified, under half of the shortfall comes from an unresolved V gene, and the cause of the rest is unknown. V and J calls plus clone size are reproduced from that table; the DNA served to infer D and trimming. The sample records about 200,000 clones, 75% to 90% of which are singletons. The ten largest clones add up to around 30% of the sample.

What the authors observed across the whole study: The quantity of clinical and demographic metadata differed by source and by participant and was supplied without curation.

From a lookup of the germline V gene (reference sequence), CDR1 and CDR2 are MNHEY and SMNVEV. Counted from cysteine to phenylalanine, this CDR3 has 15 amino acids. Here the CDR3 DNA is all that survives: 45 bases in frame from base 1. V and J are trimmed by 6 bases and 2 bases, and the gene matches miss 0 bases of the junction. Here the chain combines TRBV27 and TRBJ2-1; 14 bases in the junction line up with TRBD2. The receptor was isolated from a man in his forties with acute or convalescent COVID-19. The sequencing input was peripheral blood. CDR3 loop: CASRGLAGAYNEQFF. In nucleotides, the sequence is TGTGCCAGCAGGGGACTAGCGGGAGCCTACAATGAGCAGTTCTTC.